The rows below give T cell receptor beta chains drawn from one sample of a study of T cell responses to AZD1222 COVID-19 vaccine. The assay was immunoSEQ multiplex PCR, and TCRdb's table has in-frame clones only and misses some. The sample has about 140,000 clones; around 92% are singletons. Sample: peripheral blood, taken 28 days after the second AZD1222 dose. The receptors stem from an adult who received the AZD1222 COVID-19 vaccine. CDR3s include the opening cysteine and the closing phenylalanine or tryptophan.

V gene	J gene	CDR3 protein
TRBV5-3	TRBJ2-7	CARSLEKDAGQGSYEQYF
TRBV6-5	TRBJ1-6	CASSYGSSYNSPLHF
TRBV28	TRBJ2-1	CASSHNEQFF
TRBV28	TRBJ1-2	CASSWLGQDGWGYTF
TRBV28	TRBJ2-1	CASSFTGRGLGEQFF
TRBV25-1	TRBJ2-2	CASTRQGYTGELFF
TRBV4-1	TRBJ1-5	CASSHPGQGASNQPQHF
TRBV5-1	TRBJ1-2	CASSLTTGTEGYTF
TRBV20-1	TRBJ2-2	CSASWAGAVTGELFF
TRBV7-3	TRBJ2-2	CASSPHVDTGELFF
TRBV28	TRBJ1-2	CASRYQGFGYGYTF
TRBV3-1/TRBV3-2	TRBJ2-2	CASSQAGTVNTGELFF
TRBV9	TRBJ2-1	CASSSSHASGRADEQFF
TRBV7-9	TRBJ1-1	CASSLDVRNTEAFF
TRBV6-5	TRBJ1-6	CASSSGPYNSPLHF
TRBV12-3/TRBV12-4	TRBJ2-3	CASSLADTQYF
TRBV2	TRBJ1-5	CASSRIQGIDQPQHF
TRBV28	TRBJ1-5	CASSLSLAHQPQHF
TRBV19	TRBJ1-2	CASSVAGTGGANGYTF
TRBV3-1/TRBV3-2	TRBJ2-2	CASSLLTRANTGELFF